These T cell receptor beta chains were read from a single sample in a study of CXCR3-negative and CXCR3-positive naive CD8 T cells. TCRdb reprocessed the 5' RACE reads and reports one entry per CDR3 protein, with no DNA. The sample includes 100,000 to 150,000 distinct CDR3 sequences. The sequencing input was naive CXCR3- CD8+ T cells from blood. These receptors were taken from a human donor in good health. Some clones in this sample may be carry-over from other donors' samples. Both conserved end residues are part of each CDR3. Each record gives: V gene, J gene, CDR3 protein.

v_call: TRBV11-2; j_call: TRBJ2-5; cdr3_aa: CASSLFLAETQETQYF
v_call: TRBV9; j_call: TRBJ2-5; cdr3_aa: CASSAGGGGQETQYF
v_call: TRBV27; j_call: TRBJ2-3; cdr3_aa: CASSPMGQGYHTDTQYF
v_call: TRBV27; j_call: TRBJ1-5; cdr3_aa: CASSLSGRNQPQHF
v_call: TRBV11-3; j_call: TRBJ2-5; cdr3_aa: CASSSRTSGQETQYF
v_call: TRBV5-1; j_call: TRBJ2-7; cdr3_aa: CASSWGRDEQYF
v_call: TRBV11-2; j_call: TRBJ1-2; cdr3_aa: CASSSDGIVDYGYTF
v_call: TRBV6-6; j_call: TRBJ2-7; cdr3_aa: CASSLVGQGSYEQYF
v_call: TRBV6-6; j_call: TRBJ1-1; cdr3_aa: CASSYPGMNTEAFF
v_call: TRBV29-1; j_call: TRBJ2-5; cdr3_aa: CSDQTGWRETQYF
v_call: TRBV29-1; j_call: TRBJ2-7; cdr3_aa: CSVLDRAEDEQYF
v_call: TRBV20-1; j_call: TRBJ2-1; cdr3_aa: CSAANSGSSYNEQFF
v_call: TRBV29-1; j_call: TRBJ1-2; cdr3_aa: CSVERADGYTF
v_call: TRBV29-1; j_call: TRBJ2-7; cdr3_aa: CSVAGWRGGHEQYF
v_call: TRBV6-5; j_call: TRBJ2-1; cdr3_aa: CASNTGGDRQFF
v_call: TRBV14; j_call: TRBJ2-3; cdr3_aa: CASSRLGTSGITDTQYF
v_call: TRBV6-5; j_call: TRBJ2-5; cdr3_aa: CASAPSGQETQYF
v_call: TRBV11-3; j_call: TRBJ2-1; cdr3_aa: CASSFPGQVGEQFF
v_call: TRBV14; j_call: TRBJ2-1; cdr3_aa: CASSSGLGSREQFF
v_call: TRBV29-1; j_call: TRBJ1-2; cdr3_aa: CSVDPGGADGYTF
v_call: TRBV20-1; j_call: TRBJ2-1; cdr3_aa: CSARERGGAYNEQFF
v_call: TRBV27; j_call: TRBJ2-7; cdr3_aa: CASSYTQAYEQYF
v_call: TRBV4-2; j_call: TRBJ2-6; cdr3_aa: CASSHQTGNVLTF
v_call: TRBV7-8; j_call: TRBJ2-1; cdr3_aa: CASSLGPGTGVNEQFF
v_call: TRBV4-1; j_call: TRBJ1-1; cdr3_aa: CASSLSGGPDVNTEAFF
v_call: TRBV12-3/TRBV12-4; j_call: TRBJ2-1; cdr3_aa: CASREQGSYNEQFF
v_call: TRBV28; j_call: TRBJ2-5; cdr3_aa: CASTPRPSSHLQETQYF
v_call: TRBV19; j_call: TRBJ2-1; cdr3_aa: CASSTLLPGYSYNEQFF
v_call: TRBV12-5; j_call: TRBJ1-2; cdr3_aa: CASGLVVDPGKNNYGYTF
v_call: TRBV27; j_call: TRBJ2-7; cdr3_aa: CASSFLSMGGLAVGEQYF
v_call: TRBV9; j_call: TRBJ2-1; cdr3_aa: CASSGTGSLYNEQFF
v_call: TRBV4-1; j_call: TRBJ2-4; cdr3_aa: CASSQDDGGGKNIQYF
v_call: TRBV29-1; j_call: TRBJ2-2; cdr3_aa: CSVEKGDKNTGELFF
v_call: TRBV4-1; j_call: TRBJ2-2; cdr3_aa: CASSHPSGELFF
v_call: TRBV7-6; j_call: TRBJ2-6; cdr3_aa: CASSFSSGTGANVLTF
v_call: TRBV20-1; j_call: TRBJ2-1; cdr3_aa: CSAATGPSSYNEQFF
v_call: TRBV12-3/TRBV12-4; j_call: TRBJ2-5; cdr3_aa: CASSRARGRETQYF
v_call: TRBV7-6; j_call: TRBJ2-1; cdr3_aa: CASSRRQYNEQFF